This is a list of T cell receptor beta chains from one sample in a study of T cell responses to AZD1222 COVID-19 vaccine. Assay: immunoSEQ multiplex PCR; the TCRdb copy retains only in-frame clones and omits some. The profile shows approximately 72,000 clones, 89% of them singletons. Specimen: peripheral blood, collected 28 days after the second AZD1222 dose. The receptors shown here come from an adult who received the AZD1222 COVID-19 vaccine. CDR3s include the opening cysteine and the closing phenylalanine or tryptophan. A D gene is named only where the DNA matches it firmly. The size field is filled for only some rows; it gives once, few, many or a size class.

cdr3_nt: TGTGCCAGCAGCAAGACAATTGCCCACGAGCAGTACTTC; cdr3_aa: CASSKTIAHEQYF; clone_size: -; v_call: TRBV3-1/TRBV3-2; j_call: TRBJ2-7; d_call: -
cdr3_nt: TGTGCCAGCAGTGGGTGGGGCAATGAGCAGTTCTTC; cdr3_aa: CASSGWGNEQFF; clone_size: once; v_call: TRBV2; j_call: TRBJ2-1; d_call: -
cdr3_nt: TGTGCCAGCAGCTTGTGGGGCGAGCAGTACTTC; cdr3_aa: CASSLWGEQYF; clone_size: few; v_call: TRBV5-5; j_call: TRBJ2-7; d_call: -
cdr3_nt: TGTGCCAGCAGCTTAGTTCCGGGGCAGGAGACCCAATACTTC; cdr3_aa: CASSLVPGQETQYF; clone_size: -; v_call: TRBV7-8; j_call: TRBJ2-5; d_call: -
cdr3_nt: TGTGCCAACGGACAGTTTAGCAATCAGCCCCAGCATTTT; cdr3_aa: CANGQFSNQPQHF; clone_size: -; v_call: TRBV12-3/TRBV12-4; j_call: TRBJ1-5; d_call: -
cdr3_nt: TGTGCCACCTCCCAGCTTGTTCGGCCAGGCTTGAACACCGGGGAGCTGTTTTTT; cdr3_aa: CATSQLVRPGLNTGELFF; clone_size: -; v_call: TRBV10-3; j_call: TRBJ2-2; d_call: -
cdr3_nt: TGCAGTGCTAGTAGGAGGGGGATCTATGGCTACACCTTC; cdr3_aa: CSASRRGIYGYTF; clone_size: -; v_call: TRBV20-1; j_call: TRBJ1-2; d_call: -
cdr3_nt: TGTGCCAGCTTTGGACAGGGGGATGGTCAGCCCCAGCATTTT; cdr3_aa: CASFGQGDGQPQHF; clone_size: -; v_call: TRBV28; j_call: TRBJ1-5; d_call: TRBD1
cdr3_nt: TGTGCCAGCCACGTTGGCTCCCGCTCCTACGAGCAGTACTTC; cdr3_aa: CASHVGSRSYEQYF; clone_size: -; v_call: TRBV2; j_call: TRBJ2-7; d_call: -
cdr3_nt: TGCGCCAGCAGCTTGGAGAAAAGGGCGCTGGACGGCTACACCTTC; cdr3_aa: CASSLEKRALDGYTF; clone_size: -; v_call: TRBV5-1; j_call: TRBJ1-2; d_call: -
cdr3_nt: TGTGCCAGCTCCCTGGGCACAGGGCAGTTATACATTCAGTACTTC; cdr3_aa: CASSLGTGQLYIQYF; clone_size: -; v_call: TRBV18; j_call: TRBJ2-4; d_call: -